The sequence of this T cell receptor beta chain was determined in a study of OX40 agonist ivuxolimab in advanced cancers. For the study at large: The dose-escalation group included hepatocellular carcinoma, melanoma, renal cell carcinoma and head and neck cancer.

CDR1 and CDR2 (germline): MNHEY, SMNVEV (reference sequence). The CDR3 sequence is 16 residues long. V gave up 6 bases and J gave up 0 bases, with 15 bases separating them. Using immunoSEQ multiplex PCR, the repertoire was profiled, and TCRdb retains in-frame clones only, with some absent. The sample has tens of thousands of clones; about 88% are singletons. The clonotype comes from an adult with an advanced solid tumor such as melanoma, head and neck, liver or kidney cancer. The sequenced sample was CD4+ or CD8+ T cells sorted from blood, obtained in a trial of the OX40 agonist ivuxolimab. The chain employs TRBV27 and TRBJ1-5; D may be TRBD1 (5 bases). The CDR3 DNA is TGTGCCAGCAGGTCCGACAGCCTCTATAGCAATCAGCCCCAGCATTTT. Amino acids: CASRSDSLYSNQPQHF.